These 23 T cell receptor beta chains share one sample of origin, sequenced in a study of blood T cell repertoires in COVID-19. Here immunoSEQ multiplex PCR was the method, and the copy in TCRdb shows in-frame clones only, minus some. The sample includes some 390,000 clones, roughly 90% of them seen just once. The sample was PBMCs or T cells enriched from blood (not recorded which). The receptors derive from a woman in her 30s who had recovered from COVID-19.

V and J are TRBV7-9 and TRBJ2-7; D ambiguous. The V gene's germline CDR1 is SEHNR and CDR2 FQNEAQ (reference sequence). The CDR3 covers 16 residues. The V end lost 2 bases, the J end lost 2 bases, and 16 bases lay between the germline ends. The CDR3 spells CASSLRSLAAPYEQYF. The CDR3 region has the DNA TGTGCCAGCAGCTTACGGAGTCTCGCCGCCCCCTACGAGCAGTACTTC. The full variable domain, in which reference TRBV7-9 and TRBJ2-7 provide the parts outside the CDR3, is DTGVSQNPRHKITKRGQNVTFRCDPISEHNRLYWYRQTLGQGPEFLTYFQNEAQLEKSRLLSDRFSAERPKGSFSTLEIQRTEQGDSAMYLCASSLRSLAAPYEQYFGPGTRLTVT.

V and J are TRBV28 and TRBJ2-3, with D uncertain. V dropped 0 bases and J dropped 2 bases, with 12 bases sitting between them. In germline, CDR1 is MDHEN, CDR2 SYDVKM. The CDR3 consists of 16 residues. The CDR3 region is CASSLWGRSLTDTQYF. In DNA form, the CDR3 reads TGTGCCAGCAGTTTATGGGGTCGGAGCCTCACAGATACGCAGTATTTT.

To note about this clone: In the same sample, other DNA sequences code for this CDR3. This chain links TRBV19 with TRBJ1-5, with 8 bases identical to TRBD1. Looked up from germline, CDR1 is LNHDA and CDR2 is SQIVND (reference sequence). The CDR3 is 14 amino acids. V lost 4 bases, J lost 4 bases, and 3 bases stayed unmatched. CDR3 region: CASSTTGGNQPQHF. The CDR3 DNA sequence: TGTGCCAGTAGTACCACAGGGGGAAATCAGCCCCAGCATTTT.

This chain connects TRBV5-4 to TRBJ2-1; a possible D gene is TRBD1 (6 bases). V dropped 3 bases and J dropped 14 bases, with 12 bases sitting between them. The CDR3 has 11 residues. Germline V CDR1 and CDR2: SGHNT, YYREEE (reference sequence). CDR3 loop: CASSSTGYKFF. The CDR3 DNA reads as TGTGCCAGCAGCTCTACAGGGTACAAGTTCTTC.

This clone was seen once. Relative to the germline gene, one junction end is altered; a read error may explain this. V gene TRBV9 combines with J gene TRBJ2-3; 9 bases agree with TRBD2. The CDR3 totals 12 residues. In germline, CDR1 is SGDLS, CDR2 YYNGEE. DNA of the CDR3: TGTGCCAGCAGCAGGACTAGCGCCGGACTCCATTTT. This gives the protein CASSRTSAGLHF.

This chain connects TRBV5-1 to TRBJ2-1; D unresolved. The V gene's germline CDR1 is SGHRS and CDR2 YFSETQ. The V gene lost 10 bases and the J gene lost 0 bases, with 5 bases spanning the gap. The CDR3 consists of 11 residues. CDR3 amino acids: CASGSYNEQFF. For the CDR3, the DNA is TGCGCCTCGGGCTCCTACAATGAGCAGTTCTTC.

V and J are TRBV9 and TRBJ1-2; TRBD1 matches 7 bases. V lost 3 bases, J lost 5 bases, and 1 base stayed unmatched. CDR3 size: 12 residues. Looked up from germline, CDR1 is SGDLS and CDR2 is YYNGEE. The CDR3 region has the DNA TGTGCCAGCAGCGGGGACAGATATGGCTACACCTTC. Residues: CASSGDRYGYTF.

The V call is TRBV18, the J call TRBJ1-1; possible D gene TRBD1, 6 bases. The ends were cut back, 2 bases at V and 2 bases at J, with 15 bases in the middle. The CDR3 is 16 amino acids. CDR1 and CDR2 (germline): KGHSH, LQKENI. Here the CDR3 reads CASSPGRGAGNTEAFF. The CDR3, as DNA: TGTGCCAGCTCACCAGGCCGGGGGGCAGGCAACACTGAAGCTTTCTTT.

V usage is TRBV25-1 and J usage is TRBJ1-6; 9 positions agree with TRBD1. Germline V gene sequence: CDR1 MGHDK, CDR2 SYGVNS. The CDR3 is made up of 14 amino acids. V shed 5 bases and J 10 bases; nucleotides not matched to a gene: 6. The CDR3 protein is CASSPGTGHSPLHF. CDR3 nucleotides: TGTGCCAGCAGTCCCGGGACAGGGCACTCACCCCTCCACTTT.

V gene TRBV10-3 combines with J gene TRBJ1-1; a weak D match, TRBD1 (6 bases). Deletions cut 5 bases from V and 1 base from J, with 8 bases between. The CDR3 runs to 13 residues. The germline CDR1 and CDR2 sequences are ENHRY and SYGVKD. CDR3 protein: CAISLQGNTEAFF. The CDR3 DNA is TGTGCCATCAGTTTACAGGGGAACACTGAAGCTTTCTTT.

The chain uses TRBV27 and TRBJ2-7, with TRBD2 matching 9 bases. CDR1 is MNHEY, CDR2 SMNVEV, per germline (reference sequence). J lost 1 base, V lost 3 bases, and 1 base had no gene match. There are 14 residues in the CDR3. The CDR3 DNA reads as TGTGCCAGCAGTTTTAGCGGGGGTTCCTACGAGCAGTACTTC. Amino acid sequence: CASSFSGGSYEQYF.

This sequence joins TRBV4-1 and TRBJ2-5; 7 bases are a match to TRBD2. J lost 5 bases, V lost 0 bases, and 9 bases had no gene match. CDR3 length equals 16 residues. Germline lookup yields CDR1 MGHRA and CDR2 YSYEKL. The CDR3 region has the DNA TGCGCCAGCAGCCAAGAGGGAGGGAGGGCCCGGGAGACCCAGTACTTC. Its protein product is CASSQEGGRARETQYF.

This clone was seen a few times. The V and J genes are TRBV12-5 and TRBJ2-1; no firm D call. The germline V and J ends were trimmed by 2 bases and 5 bases, with 7 bases remaining between them. The CDR3 contains 13 residues. CDR1 LGHNT and CDR2 FRNRAP come from the germline V gene. CDR3 residues: CASGLQQNNEQFF. DNA for the CDR3: TGTGCTAGTGGTTTGCAACAAAACAATGAGCAGTTCTTC.

This chain links TRBV29-1 with TRBJ1-1; 7 positions agree with TRBD1. CDR1 is SQVTM, CDR2 ANQGSEA, per germline. V dropped 7 bases and J dropped 1; count of bases not matched to a gene: 6. The CDR3 sequence is 13 residues long. CDR3: CSEIRDRNTEAFF. The CDR3 nucleotides read TGCAGCGAGATCCGGGACAGGAACACTGAAGCTTTCTTT.

The gene calls are TRBV14 and TRBJ2-7, with D tentatively TRBD1 (5 bases). CDR3 size: 15 residues. Trimming took 1 base from V and 3 from J, leaving 13 bases between them. Germline CDR1 is SGHDN and CDR2 is FVKESK. CDR3 sequence reads: CASSQGWTNNYEQYF. The CDR3 DNA reads TGTGCCAGCAGCCAAGGGTGGACAAATAACTACGAGCAGTACTTC.

The rearrangement joins TRBV24-1 to TRBJ2-1; 11 nucleotides match TRBD1. Germline-derived CDR1 and CDR2 are KGHDR and SFDVKD. The CDR3 runs to 16 residues. Germline trimming cut 2 bases from V and 7 bases from J; bases unmatched to any gene: 6. CDR3 sequence: CATSDWGDRGENEQFF. As DNA, the CDR3 is TGTGCCACCAGTGATTGGGGGGACAGGGGGGAGAATGAGCAGTTCTTC.

The chain joins TRBV27 to TRBJ1-1; D not resolved. V lost 4 bases, J lost 2 bases, and 14 bases lay in between. The germline CDR1 and CDR2 sequences are MNHEY and SMNVEV (reference sequence). The CDR3 has 15 amino acids. CDR3 coding DNA: TGTGCCAGCAGTTCGATATCGGGGTTCAACACTGAAGCTTTCTTT. It is translated as CASSSISGFNTEAFF.

The gene calls are TRBV7-9 and TRBJ2-5, with 8 bases that match TRBD2. This CDR3 is 15 amino acids long. Unmatched junction bases numbered 3, after V lost 1 base and J lost 2 bases. Germline V gene sequence: CDR1 SEHNR, CDR2 FQNEAQ (reference sequence). DNA for the CDR3: TGTGCCAGCAGCTTAGTGCCTAGCGGGCAAGAGACCCAGTACTTC. Its translation: CASSLVPSGQETQYF. Based on the CDR3 plus reference TRBV7-9 and TRBJ2-5, the full variable domain is DTGVSQNPRHKITKRGQNVTFRCDPISEHNRLYWYRQTLGQGPEFLTYFQNEAQLEKSRLLSDRFSAERPKGSFSTLEIQRTEQGDSAMYLCASSLVPSGQETQYFGPGTRLLVL.

A few counts support this clone. Additional DNA sequences in this sample encode the identical CDR3. This chain connects TRBV27 to TRBJ1-1, with unresolved D. Trimming pared 0 bases from V and 5 bases from J, leaving 7 bases between. CDR1 and CDR2 (germline): MNHEY, SMNVEV (reference sequence). The CDR3 is 13 residues long. Written as DNA, the CDR3 is TGTGCCAGCAGTTTATCCCCGGGGACTGAAGCTTTCTTT. Translation: CASSLSPGTEAFF.

CDR3 sequence: CASSSSSVVGELFF. Written as DNA, the CDR3 is TGTGCCAGCAGTTCAAGCAGCGTGGTCGGGGAGCTGTTTTTT. The V gene is TRBV27, the J gene TRBJ2-2, with D unclear. V lost 4 bases to trimming and J lost 7 bases, with 13 bases between them. Per the germline V gene, CDR1 is MNHEY and CDR2 is SMNVEV (reference sequence). The CDR3 is 14 amino acids.

This chain joins TRBV4-1 and TRBJ1-1; 8 nucleotides agree with TRBD1. The CDR3 extends over 15 amino acids. CDR1 is MGHRA and CDR2 is YSYEKL in the germline V gene. The V segment lost 0 bases and the J segment 1 base; nucleotides outside the gene matches: 1. The CDR3 region is CASSQEQGGNTEAFF. The CDR3 bases are TGCGCCAGCAGCCAAGAACAGGGGGGGAACACTGAAGCTTTCTTT.

This clone was counted between two and nine times. The chain recombines TRBV7-3 with TRBJ2-1; the match to TRBD2 covers 11 bases. From germline, CDR1 is SGHTA and CDR2 FQGTGA. V trimming: 5 bases; J trimming: 9 bases; junction bases outside the gene matches: 3. The CDR3 loop spans 13 amino acids. The CDR3 reads CASSGTSGTEQFF. For the CDR3, the DNA is TGTGCCAGCAGCGGGACTAGCGGCACTGAGCAGTTCTTC.

Only one count was recorded for this clone. The J gene is TRBJ1-5, the V gene TRBV19; TRBD1 is a possible D gene (5 bases). Trimming cost V 4 bases and J 4 bases, with 17 bases left between them. CDR3 length: 16 residues. CDR1 is LNHDA and CDR2 is SQIVND in the germline V gene (reference sequence). The CDR3 DNA reads TGTGCCAGTAGTACCCCGGGGGTTCTACTTAATCAGCCCCAGCATTTT. Protein product: CASSTPGVLLNQPQHF.